This T cell receptor beta chain is drawn from a study of blood T cell repertoires in COVID-19. Study context: Both acute and convalescent COVID-19 samples were obtained from the United States, Italy and Spain.

The CDR3 consists of 15 residues. Germline V gives CDR1 SGHRS, CDR2 YFSETQ. V shed 4 bases and J shed 5 bases, with 17 bases lying between them. Clones were read by immunoSEQ multiplex PCR, and TCRdb kept only the in-frame ones, dropping some. This sample yields 15,000 to 20,000 clones, of which roughly 93% are seen a single time; about 4% belongs to the top ten. The source material was peripheral blood. This chain uses TRBV5-1 with TRBJ2-3; D call uncertain. The receptor was derived from a woman aged 50 to 60 with active COVID-19. For the CDR3, the DNA is TGCGCCAGCAGCCAAGCGATAAACCTGGGAGATACGCAGTATTTT. Translation: CASSQAINLGDTQYF.